This T cell receptor (beta chain) was recovered during a study of T cells in Graves' hyperthyroidism and ophthalmopathy. Broader study findings: Most thyroid clonotypes that were expanded above 0.001 also turned up in blood.

The authors deemed Graves' hyperthyroidism stable absent ophthalmopathy progression within 18 months. PBMCs were sourced from 9 to 10 ml fresh peripheral blood. Amplification of TCR beta CDR3 regions was performed using RNA transcripts as template. When the TCR CDR3 underwent first-round RT-PCR, the HTBI primer set was used. TCRdb called the multiplex PCR reads again in MiXCR, with one record for every CDR3 protein. Of 350,000 to 500,000 distinct CDR3 sequences detected, roughly an eighth appear once; the ten largest clones hold 5.3%. This clonotype was counted ten times or more. Antigen: not known. From germline, CDR1 is SGHRS and CDR2 YFSETQ. With 4 bases clipped from V and 5 bases from J, the junction kept 6 bases outside the gene matches. The CDR3 is made up of 14 amino acids.

The sequence came from a woman between 18 and 30 years old with Graves' hyperthyroidism. The sample was blood. This sequence joins TRBV5-1 and TRBJ2-3; 8 bases map to TRBD2. DNA for the CDR3: TGCGCCAGCAGCCCGCCGGGGGGGAGAGATACGCAGTATTTT. Amino acids: CASSPPGGRDTQYF.